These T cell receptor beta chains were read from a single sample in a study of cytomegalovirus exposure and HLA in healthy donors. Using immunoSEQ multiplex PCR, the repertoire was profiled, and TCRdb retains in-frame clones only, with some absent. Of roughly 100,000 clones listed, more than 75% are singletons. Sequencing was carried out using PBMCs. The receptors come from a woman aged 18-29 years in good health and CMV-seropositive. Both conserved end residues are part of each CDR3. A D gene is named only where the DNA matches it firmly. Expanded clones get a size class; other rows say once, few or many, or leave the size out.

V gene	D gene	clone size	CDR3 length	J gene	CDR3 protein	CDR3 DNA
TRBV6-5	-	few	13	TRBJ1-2	CASTLRGNYGYTF	TGTGCCAGCACCCTCCGGGGTAACTATGGCTACACCTTC
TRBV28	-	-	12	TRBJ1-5	CASQDRNQPQHF	TGTGCCAGCCAAGACAGGAATCAGCCCCAGCATTTT
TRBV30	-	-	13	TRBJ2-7	CAWSVSSSYEQYF	TGTGCCTGGAGTGTGTCGAGCTCCTACGAGCAGTACTTC
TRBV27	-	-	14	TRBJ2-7	CASSLVMGLNEQYF	TGTGCCAGCAGTTTAGTGATGGGGCTCAACGAGCAGTACTTC
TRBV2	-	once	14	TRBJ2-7	CASKASVSSYEQYF	TGTGCCAGCAAAGCTAGCGTAAGCTCCTACGAGCAGTACTTC
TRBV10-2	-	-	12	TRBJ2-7	CASGPPSYEQYF	TGCGCCAGCGGGCCCCCCTCCTACGAGCAGTACTTC
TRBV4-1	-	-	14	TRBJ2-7	CASSQARDNYEQYF	TGCGCCAGCAGCCAAGCTCGGGACAACTACGAGCAGTACTTC
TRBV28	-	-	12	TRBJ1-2	CASSSRTDGYTF	TGTGCCAGCAGTTCCCGGACAGATGGCTACACCTTC
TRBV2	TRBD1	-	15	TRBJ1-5	CASGGQGLDLQPQHF	TGTGCCAGCGGCGGACAGGGGTTGGATCTCCAGCCCCAGCATTTT
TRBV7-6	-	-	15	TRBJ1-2	CASSLGRETNYGYTF	TGTGCCAGCAGCTTAGGGCGGGAAACTAACTATGGCTACACCTTC
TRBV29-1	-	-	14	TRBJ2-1	CSVLVDHSYNEQFF	TGCAGCGTTCTAGTTGACCACTCCTACAATGAGCAGTTCTTC
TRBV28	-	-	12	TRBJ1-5	CASSSGMEPQHF	TGTGCCAGCAGCTCGGGGATGGAGCCCCAGCATTTT
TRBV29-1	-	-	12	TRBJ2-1	CSLRHDSNEQFF	TGCAGCCTTCGACATGACAGTAATGAGCAGTTCTTC
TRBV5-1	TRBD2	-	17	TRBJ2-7	CASSLASLAAISYEQYF	TGCGCCAGCAGCTTGGCCTCTCTAGCGGCGATCTCCTACGAGCAGTACTTC
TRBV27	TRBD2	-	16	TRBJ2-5	CASSSLAGRAGETQYF	TGTGCCAGCAGTTCCCTAGCGGGAAGGGCTGGAGAGACCCAGTACTTC
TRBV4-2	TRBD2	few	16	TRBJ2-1	CASSQRSSGSYNEQFF	TGTGCCAGCAGCCAAAGGTCTAGCGGGAGCTACAATGAGCAGTTCTTC
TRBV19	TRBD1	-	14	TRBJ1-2	CASSFRDSRKNYTF	TGTGCCAGTAGTTTCCGGGACAGCAGGAAAAACTACACCTTC